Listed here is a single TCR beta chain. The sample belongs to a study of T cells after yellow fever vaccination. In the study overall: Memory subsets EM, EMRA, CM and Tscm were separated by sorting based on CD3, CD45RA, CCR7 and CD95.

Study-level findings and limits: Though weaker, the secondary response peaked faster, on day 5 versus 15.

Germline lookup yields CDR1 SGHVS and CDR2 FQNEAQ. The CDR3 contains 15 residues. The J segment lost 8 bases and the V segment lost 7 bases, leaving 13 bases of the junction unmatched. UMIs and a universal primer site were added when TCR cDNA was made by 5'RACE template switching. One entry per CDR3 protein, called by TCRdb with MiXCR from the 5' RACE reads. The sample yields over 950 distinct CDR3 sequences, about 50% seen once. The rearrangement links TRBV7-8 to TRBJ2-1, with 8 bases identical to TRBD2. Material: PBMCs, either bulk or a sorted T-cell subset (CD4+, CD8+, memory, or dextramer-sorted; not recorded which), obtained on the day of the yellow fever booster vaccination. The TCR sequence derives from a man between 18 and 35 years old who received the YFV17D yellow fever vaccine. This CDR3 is CASIMVNGGADEQFF. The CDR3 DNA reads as TGTGCCAGCATAATGGTAAACGGGGGGGCCGATGAGCAGTTCTTC.